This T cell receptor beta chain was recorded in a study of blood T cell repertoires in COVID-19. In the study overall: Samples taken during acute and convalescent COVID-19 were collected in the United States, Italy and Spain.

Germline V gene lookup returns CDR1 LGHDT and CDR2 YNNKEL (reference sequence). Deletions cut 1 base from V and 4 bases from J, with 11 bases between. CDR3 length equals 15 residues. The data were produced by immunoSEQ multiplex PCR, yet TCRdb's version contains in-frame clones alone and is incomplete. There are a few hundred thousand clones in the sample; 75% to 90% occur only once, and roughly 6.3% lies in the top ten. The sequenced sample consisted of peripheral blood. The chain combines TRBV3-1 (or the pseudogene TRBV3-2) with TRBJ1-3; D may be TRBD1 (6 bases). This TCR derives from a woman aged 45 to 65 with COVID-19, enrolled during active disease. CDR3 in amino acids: CASSQVQGPGNTIYF. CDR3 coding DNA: TGTGCCAGCAGCCAAGTACAGGGACCCGGAAACACCATATATTTT.